The 21 T cell receptor beta chains given below trace back to one sample, sequenced in a study of blood T cell repertoires in COVID-19 (dated by TCRdb to about 2020). Library preparation used the immunoSEQ multiplex PCR assay. Here the immuneACCESS table is served through TCRdb, limited to in-frame sequences with V and J called. Missing clones are a known gap in these copies; in checked studies unresolved V genes cover under half, and the rest lacks a known reason. The sample profile shows 25,000 to 30,000 clones; more than 70% of them were found once. The top ten hold over 3.5% of the sample. Sequenced input: peripheral blood. These receptors came from a human donor in a cohort sampled during active COVID-19.

The rearrangement links TRBV20-1 to TRBJ2-7; 8 bases align to TRBD1. This CDR3 comprises 11 residues. Losses at the gene ends were 6 bases for V and 10 bases for J; bases not matched to a gene: 8. Germline CDR1 and CDR2: DFQATT and SNEGSKA (reference sequence). CDR3 in amino acids: CSAQASGGQYF. The CDR3 region has the DNA TGCAGTGCCCAGGCTTCAGGGGGCCAGTACTTC.

This clone was picked up one time. The DNA for the CDR3 is TGTGCCAGCAGCCTCACTAGCGGGGGAGGGCATGAGCAGTTCTTC. Translating gives CASSLTSGGGHEQFF. J is TRBJ2-1 and V is TRBV2, with 11 bases that match TRBD2. The CDR3 spans 15 residues. Losses at the gene ends were 6 bases for V and 8 bases for J; bases not matched to a gene: 9. The germline V gene encodes CDR1 SNHLY and CDR2 FYNNEI.

A few counts support this clone. This chain joins TRBV2 and TRBJ1-2, with TRBD1 matching 7 bases. With V trimmed by 2 bases and J by 8 bases, 20 bases remained unmatched. Germline assignment: CDR1 SNHLY and CDR2 FYNNEI. The CDR3 has 18 residues. In nucleotides, the CDR3 is TGTGCCAGCAGTGAAAATTCGCTAGGGACAGACACCGCCAAGGGCTACACCTTC. The encoded protein is CASSENSLGTDTAKGYTF.

This chain connects TRBV27 to TRBJ1-4; D is possibly TRBD1 (6 bases). CDR1 MNHEY and CDR2 SMNVEV come from the germline V gene (reference sequence). The V end lost 5 bases, the J end lost 7 bases, and 14 bases lay between the germline ends. CDR3 size: 14 residues. As DNA, the CDR3 is TGTGCCAGCAGTGATAGGGGGGGACGTGAAAAACTGTTTTTT. Encoded protein: CASSDRGGREKLFF.

There are a few counts of this clone. The chain carries TRBV4-1 and TRBJ1-6, with D uncertain. The germline CDR1 and CDR2 sequences are MGHRA and YSYEKL. The CDR3 sequence is 15 residues long. With 4 bases removed from V and 6 bases from J, the gap between germline ends came to 13 bases. The DNA of the CDR3 is TGCGCCAGCAGCCGAGAGGTCACTCTTAATTCACCCCTCCACTTT. Protein product: CASSREVTLNSPLHF.

The chain joins TRBV30 to TRBJ2-2; no clear D gene. Trimming shortened V by 2 bases and J by 0 bases, and 4 bases separated the two germline ends. Germline V gene sequence: CDR1 GTSNPN, CDR2 SVGIG (reference sequence). This CDR3 region has 13 residues. CDR3 residues: CAWSQTNTGELFF. CDR3 in DNA: TGTGCCTGGAGTCAGACGAACACCGGGGAGCTGTTTTTT. Based on the CDR3 plus reference TRBV30 and TRBJ2-2, the full variable domain is SQTIHQWPATLVQPVGSPLSLECTVEGTSNPNLYWYRQAAGRGLQLLFYSVGIGQISSEVPQNLSASRPQDRQFILSSKKLLLSDSGFYLCAWSQTNTGELFFGEGSRLTVL.

The sample holds one count of this clone. The gene calls are TRBV5-1 and TRBJ2-7; no definite D call. This CDR3 comprises 14 residues. The V end lost 2 bases, the J end lost 5 bases, and 14 bases lay between the germline ends. The V gene's germline CDR1 is SGHRS and CDR2 YFSETQ. The CDR3, as DNA: TGCGCCAGCAGCTTACAAGCAGGCCCGGACGAGCAGTACTTC. This gives the protein CASSLQAGPDEQYF.

The chain joins TRBV7-8 to TRBJ2-2, with a tentative D call TRBD1 (6 bases). Trimming took off 1 base at V and 2 bases at J, with 17 bases between the two ends. CDR3 length equals 18 residues. The germline V gene has CDR1 SGHVS and CDR2 FQNEAQ. In DNA form, the CDR3 reads TGTGCCAGCAGCTTAGTGGGAACAGGGAAATACAACACCGGGGAGCTGTTTTTT. This translates into CASSLVGTGKYNTGELFF.

The genes are TRBV25-1 and TRBJ1-5, with D tentatively TRBD1 (5 bases). This CDR3 comprises 14 residues. Trimming pared 2 bases from V and 3 bases from J, leaving 8 bases between. Germline-derived CDR1 and CDR2 are MGHDK and SYGVNS. CDR3 sequence: CASSEGGANQPQHF. CDR3 sequence (DNA): TGTGCCAGCAGTGAAGGTGGGGCCAATCAGCCCCAGCATTTT.

The V gene is TRBV18, the J gene TRBJ2-7; 7 positions match TRBD1. The CDR3 has 15 residues. In germline, CDR1 is KGHSH, CDR2 LQKENI. The V and J ends lost 5 bases and 2 bases, in that order; junction bases with no gene match: 9. The CDR3 loop is CASSSQKGAPYEQYF. The CDR3, as DNA: TGTGCCAGCTCATCTCAGAAGGGGGCTCCCTACGAGCAGTACTTC.

The V gene is TRBV5-4, the J gene TRBJ1-2, with 8 bases aligning to TRBD1. V shed 4 bases and J 7 bases; nucleotides not matched to a gene: 9. Germline assignment: CDR1 SGHNT and CDR2 YYREEE (reference sequence). The CDR3 is 14 residues long. Here the CDR3 DNA reads TGTGCCAGCAGCCCCGAGGACAGGGTCTCTGGCTACACCTTC. Protein: CASSPEDRVSGYTF.

The V call is TRBV15, the J call TRBJ2-1, with a weak D call TRBD2 (6 bases). The CDR3 has 16 amino acids. V lost 1 base to trimming and J lost 6 bases, with 16 bases between them. Germline V gene data show CDR1 as LNHNV and CDR2 as YYDKDF (reference sequence). CDR3 in DNA: TGTGCCACCAGCAGAGGTGGGGGGATTGCCCGCAATGAGCAGTTCTTC. Protein sequence: CATSRGGGIARNEQFF. The complete variable domain, with remaining parts taken from reference TRBV15 and TRBJ2-1, reads DAMVIQNPRYQVTQFGKPVTLSCSQTLNHNVMYWYQQKSSQAPKLLFHYYDKDFNNEADTPDNFQSRRPNTSFCFLDIRSPGLGDTAMYLCATSRGGGIARNEQFFGPGTRLTVL.

The rearrangement uses TRBV2 and TRBJ1-5, with 11 bases that match TRBD1. The germline V gene encodes CDR1 SNHLY and CDR2 FYNNEI. The CDR3 contains 15 residues. J lost 5 bases, V lost 6 bases, and 6 bases had no gene match. Here the CDR3 reads CASRPGTGGYQPQHF. CDR3 nucleotides: TGTGCCAGCAGGCCCGGGACAGGGGGATATCAGCCCCAGCATTTT.

The chain couples TRBV6-6 to TRBJ1-5, with D unclear. V lost 0 bases and J 4 bases, leaving 7 bases between the germline ends. This CDR3 spans 14 amino acids. Germline lookup yields CDR1 MNHNY and CDR2 SVGAGI (reference sequence). The CDR3 DNA reads as TGTGCCAGCAGTTACTCGGAGGGAAATCAGCCCCAGCATTTT. Translating it yields CASSYSEGNQPQHF.

The gene calls are TRBV19 and TRBJ1-5; 8 nucleotides align to TRBD1. The CDR3 is 15 amino acids. Germline CDR1 is LNHDA and CDR2 is SQIVND (reference sequence). J was trimmed by 6 bases and V by 3 bases; bases with no gene match: 7. The CDR3 nucleotides are TGTGCCAGTAGTATCGCTCCAGGGGGCGGTCAGCCCCAGCATTTT. This encodes CASSIAPGGGQPQHF.

The chain has TRBV10-1 and TRBJ2-3; D is undetermined. Germline V CDR1 and CDR2: WNHNN, SYGVQD (reference sequence). The CDR3 runs to 13 residues. The V end lost 9 bases, the J end lost 5 bases, and 15 bases lay between the germline ends. CDR3 nucleotide sequence: TGCGCCAGTTACAGCCTATGGATAGATACGCAGTATTTT. This codes for CASYSLWIDTQYF.

This chain connects TRBV9 to TRBJ2-7; D may be TRBD2 (5 bases). CDR3 length: 14 residues. The germline CDR1 and CDR2 sequences are SGDLS and YYNGEE. The V gene lost 4 bases and the J gene lost 3 bases, with 14 bases spanning the gap. This CDR3 reads CASSPRSGSYEQYF. In nucleotides, the CDR3 is TGTGCCAGCAGCCCCCGATCGGGAAGCTACGAGCAGTACTTC.

The chain couples TRBV19 to TRBJ2-1; the match to TRBD1 covers 8 bases. Germline V lookup: CDR1 LNHDA, CDR2 SQIVND (reference sequence). Germline trimming cut 3 bases from V and 4 bases from J; bases unmatched to any gene: 5. This CDR3 spans 15 amino acids. The CDR3 protein is CASSMPGGVYNEQFF. DNA for the CDR3: TGTGCCAGTAGTATGCCAGGGGGCGTTTACAATGAGCAGTTCTTC.

The chain couples TRBV9 to TRBJ1-5, with 7 bases aligning to TRBD1. The trim removed 5 bases at V and 3 bases at J, leaving 8 bases unmatched. Germline CDR1 reads SGDLS; CDR2 reads YYNGEE. This CDR3 is built from 15 residues. Here the CDR3 reads CASSATGTDNQPQHF. CDR3 sequence (DNA): TGTGCCAGCAGTGCCACCGGGACAGACAATCAGCCCCAGCATTTT.

The chain has TRBV2 and TRBJ2-2; 7 positions agree with TRBD1. CDR1 is SNHLY and CDR2 is FYNNEI in the germline V gene. The CDR3 has 14 amino acids. The junction had 7 bases not matched to a gene; V was cut back by 8 bases and J by 4 bases. Written as DNA, the CDR3 is TGTGCCAGCGTATACAGGGGCTCCACCGGGGAGCTGTTTTTT. This translates into CASVYRGSTGELFF.

This clone has only one observation. The chain is built from TRBV3-1 (or the pseudogene TRBV3-2) and TRBJ1-3; 10 bases fit TRBD1. This CDR3 is built from 15 residues. CDR1 is LGHDT and CDR2 is YNNKEL in the germline V gene (reference sequence). The ends lost 5 bases at V and 8 bases at J; junction bases unmatched: 9. CDR3 DNA: TGTGCCAGCAGCGAGACCTGGACAGGGGGATACACCATATATTTT. Protein sequence: CASSETWTGGYTIYF.